This T cell receptor beta chain was obtained from a study of T cells after yellow fever vaccination. Study-wide background: With SMART-Seq v4 Ultra Low Input, the fractions containing low cell numbers were prepared. Notes on the study in general: Sorting of memory subsets on day 0 yielded almost no detectable vaccine-responding clonotypes. Though weaker, the secondary response peaked faster, on day 5 versus 15.

The table lists this clonotype with many counts. From the 5' RACE reads, TCRdb called clonotypes with MiXCR, one entry per CDR3 protein. The sample consists of 40,000 to 50,000 distinct CDR3 sequences, over 5.5% of them appearing once. Germline CDR1 and CDR2: ENHRY and SYGVKD. The CDR3 length is 14 residues. J lost 2 bases, V lost 6 bases, and 6 bases had no gene match. This TCR came from a man aged 30-40 years who received the YFV17D yellow fever vaccine. Source: PBMCs, either bulk or a sorted T-cell subset (CD4+, CD8+, memory, or dextramer-sorted; not recorded which), taken 45 days after the yellow fever booster vaccination. This sequence joins TRBV10-3 and TRBJ1-1; 7 nucleotides align to TRBD1. CDR3 coding DNA: TGTGCCATCAGGGGGGACAGATTCAACACTGAAGCTTTCTTT. Its protein is CAIRGDRFNTEAFF.